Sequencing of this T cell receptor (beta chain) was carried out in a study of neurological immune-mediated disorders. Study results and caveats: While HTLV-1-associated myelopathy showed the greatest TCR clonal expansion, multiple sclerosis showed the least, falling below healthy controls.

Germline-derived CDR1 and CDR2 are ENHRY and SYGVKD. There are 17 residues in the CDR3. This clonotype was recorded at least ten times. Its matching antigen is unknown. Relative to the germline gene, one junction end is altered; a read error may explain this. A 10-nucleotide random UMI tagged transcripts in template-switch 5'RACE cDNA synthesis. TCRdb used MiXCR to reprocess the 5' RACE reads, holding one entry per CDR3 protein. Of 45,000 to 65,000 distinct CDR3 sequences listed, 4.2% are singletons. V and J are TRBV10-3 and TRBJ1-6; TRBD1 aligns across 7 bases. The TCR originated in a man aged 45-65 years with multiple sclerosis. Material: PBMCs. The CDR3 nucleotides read TGTGCCATCAGCAAACAGGGGTCAGGATCCTATAATTCACCCCTCAACTTT. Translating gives CAISKQGSGSYNSPLNF.